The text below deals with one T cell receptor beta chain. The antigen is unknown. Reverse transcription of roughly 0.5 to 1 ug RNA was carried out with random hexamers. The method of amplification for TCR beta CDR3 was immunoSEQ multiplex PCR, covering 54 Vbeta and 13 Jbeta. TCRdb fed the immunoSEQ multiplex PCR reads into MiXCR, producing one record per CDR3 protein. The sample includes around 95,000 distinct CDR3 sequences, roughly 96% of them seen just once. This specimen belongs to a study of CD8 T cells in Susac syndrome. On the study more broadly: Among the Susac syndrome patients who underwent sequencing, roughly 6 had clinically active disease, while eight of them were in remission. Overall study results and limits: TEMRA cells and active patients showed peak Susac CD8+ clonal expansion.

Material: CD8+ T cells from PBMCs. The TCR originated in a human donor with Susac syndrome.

The DNA of the CDR3 is TGTGCCAGCCACACTTCCGGATCTTGGACTAGCACAGATACGCAGTATTTT. As protein: CASHTSGSWTSTDTQYF. The chain is built from TRBV13 and TRBJ2-3, with a weak D call TRBD2 (5 bases). V lost 8 bases to trimming and J lost 0 bases, with 21 bases between them. Per the germline V gene, CDR1 is PRHDT and CDR2 is FYEKMQ (reference sequence). The CDR3 runs 17 residues. Using reference TRBV13 and TRBJ2-3 for the parts outside the CDR3, the full variable domain is AAGVIQSPRHLIKEKRETATLKCYPIPRHDTVYWYQQGPGQDPQFLISFYEKMQSDKGSIPDRFSAQQFSDYHSELNMSSLELGDSALYFCASHTSGSWTSTDTQYFGPGTRLTVL.